This entry describes one T cell receptor beta chain. The table came from immunoSEQ multiplex PCR; TCRdb's copy has only in-frame clones and leaves some out. The data show about 76,000 clones, with over 75% seen just once and 2.5% to 3.5% held by the top ten. The cohort excluded patients with autoimmune disease history or systemic immunosuppression. The timepoints at which blood was sampled were baseline, cycle 4 day 1, and cycle 7 day 1. This entry belongs to a study of OX40 agonist ivuxolimab in advanced cancers. The CDR3 is 13 amino acids. Germline V gives CDR1 SGHRS, CDR2 YFSETQ. Losses at the gene ends were 3 bases for V and 3 bases for J; bases not matched to a gene: 2.

The TCR was taken from an adult with an advanced solid tumor such as melanoma, head and neck, liver or kidney cancer. The sample here was CD4+ or CD8+ T cells sorted from blood, taken in a trial of the OX40 agonist ivuxolimab. The V gene is TRBV5-1, the J gene TRBJ2-7; 8 bases align to TRBD1. CDR3 DNA: TGCGCCAGCAGCTCTGGACAGGGCTACGAGCAGTACTTC. As protein: CASSSGQGYEQYF.